The 7 T cell receptor beta chains in this list originate from one sample, sequenced in a study of blood T cell repertoires in COVID-19. Measured with immunoSEQ multiplex PCR; TCRdb has only the in-frame clones, and not every one. The table has some 300,000 clones, about 88% seen once; the top ten hold around 2%. The source material was PBMCs or T cells enriched from blood (not recorded which). The receptor source for this set is a woman aged 55-70 years in a cohort exposed to, infected with or recovered from COVID-19 (not recorded which).

The V and J genes are TRBV5-1 and TRBJ1-4, with TRBD1 as a possible D gene (5 bases). Germline V lookup: CDR1 SGHRS, CDR2 YFSETQ. The CDR3 length is 14 residues. Trimming removed 3 bases at V and 8 bases at J, with 14 bases between. DNA of the CDR3: TGCGCCAGCAGCTACCAGGGCCTAAGGGAAAAACTGTTTTTT. Its protein product is CASSYQGLREKLFF.

Here the CDR3 DNA reads TGTGCCAGCAGTTCACAGAGGACTGGGTCCTACGAGCAGTACTTC. Amino acid sequence: CASSSQRTGSYEQYF. The chain links TRBV6-5 to TRBJ2-7, with D perhaps TRBD2 (5 bases). CDR3 length equals 15 residues. CDR1 is MNHEY, CDR2 SVGAGI, per germline. Trimming stripped 4 bases from V and 1 base from J, with 14 bases between.

This clone was found once. The chain couples TRBV27 to TRBJ1-1, with D possibly matching TRBD1 (6 bases). V was pared by 5 bases and J by 8 bases, with 9 bases between. The CDR3 is made up of 11 amino acids. The germline V gene encodes CDR1 MNHEY and CDR2 SMNVEV (reference sequence). CDR3 sequence (DNA): TGTGCCAGCAGTGTTGGGACAGAAGCTTTCTTT. This gives the protein CASSVGTEAFF.

This chain uses TRBV5-5 with TRBJ1-3; 8 bases align to TRBD1. Looked up from germline, CDR1 is SGHKS and CDR2 is YYEKEE (reference sequence). The CDR3 loop spans 16 amino acids. Losses at the gene ends were 5 bases for V and 2 bases for J; bases not matched to a gene: 9. The CDR3 DNA follows: TGTGCCAGCAGTTCAGCCAGGACAGGGACTGGAAACACCATATATTTT. This codes for CASSSARTGTGNTIYF.

This rearrangement joins TRBV27 to TRBJ1-1; 10 bases are a match to TRBD1. Unmatched junction bases numbered 6, after V lost 5 bases and J lost 3 bases. Germline loops: CDR1 MNHEY, CDR2 SMNVEV (reference sequence). The length of the CDR3 is 15 residues. In nucleotides, the CDR3 is TGTGCCAGCAGTCCCCGGACAGGGGGACACACTGAAGCTTTCTTT. Its translation: CASSPRTGGHTEAFF.

The chain has TRBV4-3 and TRBJ2-7; D may be TRBD1 (6 bases). Per the germline V gene, CDR1 is LGHNA and CDR2 is YSLEER. This CDR3 is 16 amino acids long. V lost 0 bases and J lost 5, with 17 bases in between. DNA for the CDR3: TGCGCCAGCAGCCAAGATGCAGGGGAGTTCTCAAACGAGCAGTACTTC. Translated, it gives CASSQDAGEFSNEQYF.

The chain combines TRBV28 with TRBJ2-1, with TRBD2 matching 10 bases. The germline gives CDR1 MDHEN, CDR2 SYDVKM. V dropped 10 bases and J dropped 3; count of bases not matched to a gene: 6. The CDR3 runs 14 residues. CDR3 residues: CATIAGGGYNEQFF. As DNA, the CDR3 is TGTGCCACCATAGCGGGAGGTGGCTACAATGAGCAGTTCTTC. The whole variable domain, remainder taken from reference TRBV28 and TRBJ2-1, is DVKVTQSSRYLVKRTGEKVFLECVQDMDHENMFWYRQDPGLGLRLIYFSYDVKMKEKGDIPEGYSVSREKKERFSLILESASTNQTSMYLCATIAGGGYNEQFFGPGTRLTVL.